This T cell receptor (beta chain) was sequenced in a study of OX40 agonist ivuxolimab in advanced cancers. For the study at large: Each dose-escalation patient presented with hepatocellular carcinoma, melanoma, renal cell or head and neck cancer. In three patients, partial responses were observed, one with hepatocellular carcinoma and two with cutaneous melanoma.

This clone appeared once. With autoimmune disease history or systemic immunosuppression, patients were excluded. Assay: immunoSEQ multiplex PCR; the TCRdb copy retains only in-frame clones and omits some. Of fewer than 45,000 clones detected, roughly 84% appear once; the ten largest clones hold roughly 12%. The CDR3 has 12 amino acids. The V gene lost 2 bases and the J gene lost 7 bases, with 6 bases spanning the gap. Germline CDR1 and CDR2: SGHTA and FQGTGA. The sample consisted of CD4+ or CD8+ T cells sorted from blood, taken in a trial of the OX40 agonist ivuxolimab. This clonotype originated in an adult with an advanced solid tumor such as melanoma, head and neck, liver or kidney cancer. The chain combines TRBV7-3 with TRBJ2-1; no clear D gene. CDR3 nucleotide sequence: TGTGCCAGCAGCTTAGAAGGAAATGAGCAGTTCTTC. Translated, it gives CASSLEGNEQFF.